This T cell receptor beta chain is drawn from a study of T-cell reconstitution after alpha-beta-depleted transplantation in children (dated by TCRdb to the mid-2010s). The study in broad terms: T-cell immune reconstitution after TCRalphabeta/CD19-depleted allogeneic hematopoietic cell transplantation in children was quantitatively tracked in the study by means of TCR repertoire profiling. The research as a whole found: About two months after transplant, the apparently early recovery of alphabetaT-cell counts reportedly depended on just several hundred clones that had expanded rapidly and came from non-depleted graft cells. Over subsequent months, a decline in hyperexpanded clone frequencies was noted, and after one year, T-cell counts and TCRbeta diversity were mostly ascribed to newly produced T cells. In some patients, high TCRbeta diversity at day 60 was attributed to recipient T cells and intrathymic progenitors that had survived conditioning.

The CDR3 contains 16 residues, cysteine and phenylalanine counted. Only the CDR3 portion is preserved as DNA: 48 bases, with reading frame beginning at the first base. CDR1 and CDR2 (SGHRS, YFSETQ) derive from the germline V gene. V trim: 3 bases; J trim: 5 bases; unmatched bases: 6. About this clonotype: What antigen it recognizes has not been identified. Per-base qualities were not stored, and no clone one base away is much larger.

Library preparation employed PCR. Sequencing used an Illumina HiSeq 2500. To normalize quantification of the TCRbeta repertoire, the TCR libraries were built with molecular barcoding that relied on unique molecular identifiers. TCRdb reprocessing: public reads trimmed at Q25 with fastp, clones called with MiXCR, in-frame beta chains kept. When rows share a CDR3 protein, they turn into one entry using the most common DNA and genes. In this sample the table shows fewer than 1 million distinct CDR3 sequences, approximately 15% of which occur a single time. The ten largest clones take up 5% of the sample. The treatment or condition label, as the study defines it: allogeneic hematopoietic cell transplantation with graft depleted of TCRalphabeta T cells and CD19 B cells. The transplant recipients were children given TCRalphabeta/CD19-depleted allogeneic hematopoietic cell grafts.

Here the sequenced sample was PBMCs, mostly from graft donor cells, taken 360 days after TCRalphabeta/CD19-depleted stem cell transplant. The origin of this receptor is a male patient between 5 and 17 years old who had a stem cell transplant for acute lymphoblastic leukemia, so the T cells may come from the graft donor. The chain was built from TRBV5-1 and TRBJ2-5; 14 junctional bases match TRBD2. The CDR3 has the sequence CASSWGTSGSMETQYF. The nucleotide sequence reads as follows: TGCGCCAGCAGCTGGGGGACTAGCGGGAGTATGGAGACCCAGTACTTC.